The next 4 T cell receptor beta chains were all read from a single sample in a study of long-term antiretroviral therapy in people with HIV. Researchers report immunoSEQ v3.0 was run at survey level. TCRdb keeps only in-frame clones here, not all; method: immunoSEQ multiplex PCR. The sample lists about 22,000 clones; roughly 84% were seen once. This material consisted of unsorted PBMCs, taken 5.9 years after starting antiretroviral therapy. Every receptor here comes from a man under 40 with HIV.

The chain links TRBV6-6 to TRBJ2-5; tentatively, D is TRBD1 (5 bases). The V gene lost 5 bases and the J gene lost 0 bases, with 10 bases spanning the gap. Germline values: CDR1 MNHNY, CDR2 SVGAGI (reference sequence). This CDR3 region has 14 residues. The CDR3, as DNA: TGTGCCAGCAGTCTCGACAGAAACCAAGAGACCCAGTACTTC. This codes for CASSLDRNQETQYF.

The chain carries TRBV11-3 and TRBJ2-2; TRBD1 might be the D (6 bases). This CDR3 has 14 amino acids. Germline loops: CDR1 SGHNT, CDR2 YENEEA. Trimming pared 8 bases from V and 1 base from J, leaving 11 bases between. DNA for the CDR3: TGTGCCAGCGCGGAGACAGGGAACACCGGGGAGCTGTTTTTT. As protein: CASAETGNTGELFF. Based on the CDR3 plus reference TRBV11-3 and TRBJ2-2, the full variable domain is EAGVVQSPRYKIIEKKQPVAFWCNPISGHNTLYWYLQNLGQGPELLIRYENEEAVDDSQLPKDRFSAERLKGVDSTLKIQPAELGDSAVYLCASAETGNTGELFFGEGSRLTVL.

J is TRBJ2-3 and V is TRBV6-5, with D perhaps TRBD1 or TRBD2 (5 bases each). Trimming took off 8 bases at V and 14 bases at J, with 17 bases between the two ends. CDR3 length: 11 amino acids. Per germline, CDR1 MNHEY and CDR2 SVGAGI. The CDR3 sequence is CASRLGERWYF. The CDR3 DNA reads TGTGCCAGCCGCCTAGGGGAGCGGTGGTATTTT.

CDR3 bases: TGTGCCGGACACCGGGACGGAGATTCACCCCTCCACTTT. Translated, it gives CAGHRDGDSPLHF. The chain links TRBV7-9 to TRBJ1-6, with a tentative D call TRBD1 (5 bases). The CDR3 has 13 amino acids. V was cut by 11 bases and J by 8 bases, with 16 bases left in between. Germline V gene data show CDR1 as SEHNR and CDR2 as FQNEAQ (reference sequence).